Listed below are T cell receptor beta chains from one sample, sequenced in a study of shared clonotypes between healthy human individuals. TCRdb's copy holds only in-frame clones and misses some; the assay was immunoSEQ multiplex PCR. This table holds around 600,000 clones, 85% to 95% found once. Sequencing was performed on naive CD8+ T cells sorted from blood. These receptor sequences come from a woman in her twenties or thirties in good health. CDR3s include the opening cysteine and the closing phenylalanine or tryptophan. The order of the fields is D gene, J gene, V gene, clone size, CDR3 DNA, CDR3 protein. D genes are given only for firm matches. The listing skips clone size in some rows; elsewhere it reads once, few, many or a size class.

NA TRBJ2-7 TRBV7-9 NA TGTGCCAGCACCGGCGGCCCTATGAGGGGCGATTACGAGCAGTACTTC CASTGGPMRGDYEQYF
NA TRBJ2-7 TRBV19 NA TGTGCCAGTAGCATAACAGGGCCTTCCTACGAGCAGTACTTC CASSITGPSYEQYF
NA TRBJ1-1 TRBV2 NA TGTGCCAGCACAGACCTGAACACTGAAGCTTTCTTT CASTDLNTEAFF
NA TRBJ1-5 TRBV19 NA TGTGCCAGTAGTACGCGGGACGGAGTCTATAGCAATCAGCCCCAGCATTTT CASSTRDGVYSNQPQHF
TRBD2 TRBJ2-5 TRBV7-9 NA TGTGCCAGCAGCCTTTCAACTAGCGTCTGGGAGACCCAGTACTTC CASSLSTSVWETQYF
NA TRBJ2-7 TRBV2 NA TGTGCCAGCAGTGAATTAGTGAGCGGAGCGGGCAATTCCTACGAGCAGTACTTC CASSELVSGAGNSYEQYF
NA TRBJ1-5 TRBV19 NA TGTGCCAGTAGGGACAGACTAAATCAGCCCCAGCATTTT CASRDRLNQPQHF
NA TRBJ2-2 TRBV7-6 once TGTGCCAGCAGCTTAGTCTCTGGGATAGCTCGGTCGCCCGGGGAGCTGTTTTTT CASSLVSGIARSPGELFF
TRBD1 TRBJ1-1 TRBV5-4 NA TGTGCCAGCAGCGTACAGGGGGCGGGCACTGAAGCTTTCTTT CASSVQGAGTEAFF
NA TRBJ2-1 TRBV5-4 NA TGTGCCAGCAGCTTTGGCAATGAGCAGTTCTTC CASSFGNEQFF
NA TRBJ1-5 TRBV5-8 NA TGTGCCAGCAGCTTGACACAGGGCATTCAGCCCCAGCATTTT CASSLTQGIQPQHF
TRBD1 TRBJ1-4 TRBV2 NA TGTGCCAGCAGCCCCGGGACAGGGTTCAATGAAAAACTGTTTTTT CASSPGTGFNEKLFF
NA TRBJ1-1 TRBV27 NA TGTGCCAGCAGTTTAGCCCTTCGGGGTGACACTGAAGCTTTCTTT CASSLALRGDTEAFF
NA TRBJ2-7 TRBV5-4 NA TGTGCCAGCAGCTTGGACAGGAGTTCCGAGCAGTACTTC CASSLDRSSEQYF
TRBD1 TRBJ2-2 TRBV28 NA TGTGCCAGCAGGAAGACAGGGGACAGCGGGGAGCTGTTTTTT CASRKTGDSGELFF
TRBD2 TRBJ2-1 TRBV7-9 NA TGTGCCAGCAGCCTTGGACTAGCGGGAAAGGGACGTGAGCAGTTCTTC CASSLGLAGKGREQFF